The sequence of this T cell receptor beta chain was determined in a study of blood T cell repertoires in COVID-19. Which cohort a participant joined came from the clinical history participants gave. In the authors' methods: The assay estimated nucleated cells by amplifying reference gene primers. Sequencing used immunoSEQ multiplex PCR; TCRdb keeps in-frame clones, though not all of them. From that table come the V and J calls and clone size; the DNA was used to work out D and trimming. This sample has approximately 160,000 clones, with 70% to 90% found just once. The CDR3 covers 13 residues. V lost 8 bases and J lost 5; bases outside the gene matches: 8. Germline V lookup: CDR1 SEHNR, CDR2 FQNEAQ (reference sequence).

The chain joins TRBV7-9 to TRBJ2-5; 7 bases align to TRBD2. The TCR originated in a middle-aged man who had recovered from COVID-19. The sequenced material came from PBMCs or T cells enriched from blood (not recorded which). CDR3 region: CASAPGGGETQYF. CDR3 nucleotides: TGTGCCAGCGCCCCCGGCGGGGGTGAGACCCAGTACTTC.